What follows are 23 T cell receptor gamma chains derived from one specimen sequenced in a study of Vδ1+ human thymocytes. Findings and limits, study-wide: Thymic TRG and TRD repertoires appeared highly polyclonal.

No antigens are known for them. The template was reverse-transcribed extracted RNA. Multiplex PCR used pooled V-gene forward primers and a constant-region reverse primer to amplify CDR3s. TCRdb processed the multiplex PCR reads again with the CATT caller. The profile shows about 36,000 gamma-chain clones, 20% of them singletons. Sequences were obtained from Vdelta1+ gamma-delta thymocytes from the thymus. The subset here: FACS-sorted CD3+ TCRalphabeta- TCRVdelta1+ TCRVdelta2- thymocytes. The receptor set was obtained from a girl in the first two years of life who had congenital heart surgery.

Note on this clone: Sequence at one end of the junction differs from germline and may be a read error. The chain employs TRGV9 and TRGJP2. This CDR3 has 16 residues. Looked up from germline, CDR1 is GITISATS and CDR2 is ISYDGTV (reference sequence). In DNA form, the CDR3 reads TGTGCCTTGCGGGAGGTTGTCGGACGTAGTGATTGGATCAAGACGTTT. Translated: CALREVVGRSDWIKTF.

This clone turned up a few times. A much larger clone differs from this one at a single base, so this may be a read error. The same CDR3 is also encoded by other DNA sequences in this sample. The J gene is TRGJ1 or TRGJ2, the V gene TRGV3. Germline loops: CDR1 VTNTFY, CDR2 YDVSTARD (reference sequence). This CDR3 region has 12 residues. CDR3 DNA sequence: TGTGCCGCCTGGGACAGGCATTATAAGAAACTCTTT. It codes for CAAWDRHYKKLF.

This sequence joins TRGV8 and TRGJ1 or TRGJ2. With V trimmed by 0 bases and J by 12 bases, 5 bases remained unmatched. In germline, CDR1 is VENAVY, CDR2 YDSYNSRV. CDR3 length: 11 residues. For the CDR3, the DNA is TGTGCCACCTGGGATAGGCCGGGGAAACTCTTT. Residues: CATWDRPGKLF.

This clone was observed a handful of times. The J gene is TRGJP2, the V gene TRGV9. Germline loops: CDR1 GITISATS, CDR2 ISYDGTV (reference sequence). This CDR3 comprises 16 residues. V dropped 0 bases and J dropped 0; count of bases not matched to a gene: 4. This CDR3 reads CALWEVKNSSDWIKTF. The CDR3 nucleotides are TGTGCCTTGTGGGAGGTGAAAAATAGTAGTGATTGGATCAAGACGTTT.

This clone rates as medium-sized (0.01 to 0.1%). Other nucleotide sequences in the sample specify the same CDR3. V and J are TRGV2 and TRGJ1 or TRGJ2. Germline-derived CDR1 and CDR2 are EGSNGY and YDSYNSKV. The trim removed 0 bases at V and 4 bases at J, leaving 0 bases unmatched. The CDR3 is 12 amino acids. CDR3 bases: TGTGCCACCTGGGACGGGTATTATAAGAAACTCTTT. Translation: CATWDGYYKKLF.

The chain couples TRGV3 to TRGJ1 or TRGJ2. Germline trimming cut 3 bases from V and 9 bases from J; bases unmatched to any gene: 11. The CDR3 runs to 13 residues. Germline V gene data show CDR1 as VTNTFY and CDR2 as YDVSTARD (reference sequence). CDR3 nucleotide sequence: TGTGCCACCTGGGACCCCTTATCTTTTAAGAAACTCTTT. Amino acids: CATWDPLSFKKLF.

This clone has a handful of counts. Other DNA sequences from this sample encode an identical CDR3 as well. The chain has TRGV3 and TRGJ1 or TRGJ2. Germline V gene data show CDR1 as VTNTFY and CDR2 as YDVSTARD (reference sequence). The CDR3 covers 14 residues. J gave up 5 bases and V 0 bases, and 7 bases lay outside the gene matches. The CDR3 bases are TGTGCCACCTGGGACAGGCCCAGGGATTATAAGAAACTCTTT. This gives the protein CATWDRPRDYKKLF.

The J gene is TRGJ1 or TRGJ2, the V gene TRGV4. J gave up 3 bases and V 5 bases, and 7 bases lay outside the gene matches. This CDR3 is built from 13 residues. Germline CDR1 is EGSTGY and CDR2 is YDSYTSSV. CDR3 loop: CATWARIYYKKLF. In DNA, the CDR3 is TGTGCCACCTGGGCGCGGATTTATTATAAGAAACTCTTT.

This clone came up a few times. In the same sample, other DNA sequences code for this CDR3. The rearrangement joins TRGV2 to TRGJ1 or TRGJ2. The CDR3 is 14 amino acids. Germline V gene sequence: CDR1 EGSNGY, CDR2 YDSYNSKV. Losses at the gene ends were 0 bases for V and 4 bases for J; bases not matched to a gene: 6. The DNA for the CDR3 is TGTGCCACCTGGGACGGGCGGAGCTATTATAAGAAACTCTTT. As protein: CATWDGRSYYKKLF.

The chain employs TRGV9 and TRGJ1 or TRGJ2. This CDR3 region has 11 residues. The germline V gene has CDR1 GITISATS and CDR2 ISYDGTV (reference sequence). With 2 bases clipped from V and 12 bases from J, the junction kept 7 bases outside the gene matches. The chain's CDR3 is CALWEAGGKLF. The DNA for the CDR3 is TGTGCCTTGTGGGAGGCCGGGGGGAAACTCTTT.

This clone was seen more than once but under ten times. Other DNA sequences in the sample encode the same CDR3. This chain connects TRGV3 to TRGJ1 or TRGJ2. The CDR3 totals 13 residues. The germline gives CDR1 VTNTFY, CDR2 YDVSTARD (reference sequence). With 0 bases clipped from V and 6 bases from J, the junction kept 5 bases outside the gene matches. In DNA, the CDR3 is TGTGCCACCTGGGACAGGCTGCGTTATAAGAAACTCTTT. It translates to CATWDRLRYKKLF.

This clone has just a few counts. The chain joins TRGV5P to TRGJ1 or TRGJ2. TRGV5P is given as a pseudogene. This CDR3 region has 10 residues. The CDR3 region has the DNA TGTGCCACCTGGGCCTTAGGTAAACTCTTT. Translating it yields CATWALGKLF.

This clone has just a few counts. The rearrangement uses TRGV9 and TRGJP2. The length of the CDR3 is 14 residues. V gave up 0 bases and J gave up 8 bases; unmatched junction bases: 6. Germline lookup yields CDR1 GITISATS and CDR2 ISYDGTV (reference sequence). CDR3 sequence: CALWEVSKDWIKTF. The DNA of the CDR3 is TGTGCCTTGTGGGAGGTGAGTAAGGATTGGATCAAGACGTTT.

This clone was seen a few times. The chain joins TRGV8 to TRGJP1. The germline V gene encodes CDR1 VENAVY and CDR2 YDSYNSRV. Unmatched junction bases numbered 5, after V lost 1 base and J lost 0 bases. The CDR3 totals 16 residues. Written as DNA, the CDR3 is TGTGCCACCTGGGATAGAGGGTATACCACTGGTTGGTTCAAGATATTT. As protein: CATWDRGYTTGWFKIF.

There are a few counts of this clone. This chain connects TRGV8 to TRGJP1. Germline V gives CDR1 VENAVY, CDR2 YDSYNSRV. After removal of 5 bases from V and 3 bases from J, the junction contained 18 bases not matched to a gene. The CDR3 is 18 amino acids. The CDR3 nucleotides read TGTGCCACCTGGGCACACAACGTGGGGTATGCCACTGGTTGGTTCAAGATATTT. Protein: CATWAHNVGYATGWFKIF.

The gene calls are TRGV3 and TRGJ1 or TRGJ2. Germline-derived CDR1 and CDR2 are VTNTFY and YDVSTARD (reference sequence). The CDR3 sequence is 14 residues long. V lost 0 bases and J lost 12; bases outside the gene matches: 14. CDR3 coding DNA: TGTGCCACCTGGGACAGGGGGTTTTGGTTCAGGAAACTCTTT. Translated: CATWDRGFWFRKLF.

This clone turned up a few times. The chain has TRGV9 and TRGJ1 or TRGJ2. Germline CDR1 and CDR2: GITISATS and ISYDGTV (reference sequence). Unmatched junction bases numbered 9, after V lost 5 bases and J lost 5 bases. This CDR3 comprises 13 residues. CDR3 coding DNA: TGTGCCTTGTGGGCCCGAGATGATTATAAGAAACTCTTT. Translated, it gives CALWARDDYKKLF.

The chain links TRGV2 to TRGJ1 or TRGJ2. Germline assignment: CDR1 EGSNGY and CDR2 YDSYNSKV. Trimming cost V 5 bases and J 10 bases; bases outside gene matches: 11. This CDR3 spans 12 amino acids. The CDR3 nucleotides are TGTGCCACCTGGGCCGCCCGCCAAAAGAAACTCTTT. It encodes CATWAARQKKLF.

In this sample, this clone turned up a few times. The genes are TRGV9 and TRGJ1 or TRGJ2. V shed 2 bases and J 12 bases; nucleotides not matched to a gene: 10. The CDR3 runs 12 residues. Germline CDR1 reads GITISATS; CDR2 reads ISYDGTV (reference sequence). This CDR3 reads CALWEALTRKLF. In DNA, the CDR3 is TGTGCCTTGTGGGAGGCCCTGACGAGGAAACTCTTT.

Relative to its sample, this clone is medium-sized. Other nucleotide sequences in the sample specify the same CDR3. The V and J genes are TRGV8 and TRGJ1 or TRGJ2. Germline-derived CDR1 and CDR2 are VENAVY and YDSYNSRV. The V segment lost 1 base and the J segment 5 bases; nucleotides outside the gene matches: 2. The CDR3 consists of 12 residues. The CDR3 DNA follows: TGTGCCACCTGGGATAGAGATTATAAGAAACTCTTT. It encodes CATWDRDYKKLF.

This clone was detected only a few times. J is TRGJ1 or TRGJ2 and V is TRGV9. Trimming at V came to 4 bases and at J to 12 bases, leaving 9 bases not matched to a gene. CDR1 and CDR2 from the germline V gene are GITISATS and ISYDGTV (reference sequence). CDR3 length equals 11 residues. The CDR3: CALWDSYGKLF. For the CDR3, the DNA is TGTGCCTTGTGGGATTCCTATGGGAAACTCTTT.

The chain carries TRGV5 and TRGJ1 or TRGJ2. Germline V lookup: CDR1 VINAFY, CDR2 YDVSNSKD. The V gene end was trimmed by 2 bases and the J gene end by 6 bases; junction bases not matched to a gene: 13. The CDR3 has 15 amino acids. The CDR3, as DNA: TGTGCCACCTGGGACAAAATCGGTCATCCTTATAAGAAACTCTTT. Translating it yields CATWDKIGHPYKKLF.

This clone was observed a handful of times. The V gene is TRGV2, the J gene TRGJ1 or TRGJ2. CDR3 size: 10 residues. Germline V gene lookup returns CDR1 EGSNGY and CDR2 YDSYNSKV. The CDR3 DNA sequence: TGTGCGGCCGAGAACCGTAAGAAACTCTTT. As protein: CAAENRKKLF.